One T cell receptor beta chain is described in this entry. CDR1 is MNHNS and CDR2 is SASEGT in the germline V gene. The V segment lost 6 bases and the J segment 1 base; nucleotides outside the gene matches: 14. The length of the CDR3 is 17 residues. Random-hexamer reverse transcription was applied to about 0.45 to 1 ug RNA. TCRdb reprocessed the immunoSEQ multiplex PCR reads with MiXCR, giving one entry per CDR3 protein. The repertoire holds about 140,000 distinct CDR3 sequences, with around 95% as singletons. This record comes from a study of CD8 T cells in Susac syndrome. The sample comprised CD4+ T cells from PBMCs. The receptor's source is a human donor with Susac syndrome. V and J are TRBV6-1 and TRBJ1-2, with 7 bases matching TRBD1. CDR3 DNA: TGTGCCAGCAGCCCCCAGGGGGTGGGCCCAATTAACTATGGCTACACCTTC. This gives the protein CASSPQGVGPINYGYTF.